These 23 T cell receptor beta chains came from one sample sequenced in a study of Ad26.COV2.S vaccination and SARS-CoV-2 variants. Indicated treatment: 15 to 20 received Ad26.COV2.S at low or high dose, single or two shots; 5 received placebo; per-sample allocation not given. Sampling was done on day 63 after the first vaccine or placebo injection. Method: immunoSEQ multiplex PCR; TCRdb's copy keeps in-frame clones and lacks some. The sample lists more than 300,000 clones, roughly 90% occurring once. The sequenced sample was peripheral blood, obtained in a trial of Ad26.COV2.S vaccine versus placebo. These receptors originate from a person between 18 and 60 years old who received the Ad26.COV2.S COVID-19 vaccine or a placebo.

The chain links TRBV3-1 (or the pseudogene TRBV3-2) to TRBJ2-2; 7 bases line up with TRBD2. Trimming removed 1 base from V and 8 bases from J; junction bases left unmatched: 7. This CDR3 contains 15 residues. Germline CDR1 reads LGHDT; CDR2 reads YNNKEL (reference sequence). The CDR3: CASSQGWGGSGELFF. The CDR3 DNA is TGTGCCAGCAGCCAAGGATGGGGGGGATCAGGGGAGCTGTTTTTT.

This clone was found a few times. J is TRBJ1-6 and V is TRBV11-2; 8 nucleotides match TRBD1. Germline values: CDR1 SGHAT, CDR2 FQNNGV. Trimming removed 4 bases from V and 7 bases from J; junction bases left unmatched: 6. The CDR3 consists of 15 residues. The CDR3 loop is CASSSASGGNSPLHF. DNA of the CDR3: TGTGCCAGCAGCTCCGCCTCAGGGGGCAATTCACCCCTCCACTTT. Looking up the rest from reference TRBV11-2 and TRBJ1-6 gives the full variable domain: EAGVAQSPRYKIIEKRQSVAFWCNPISGHATLYWYQQILGQGPKLLIQFQNNGVVDDSQLPKDRFSAERLKGVDSTLKIQPAKLEDSAVYLCASSSASGGNSPLHFGNGTRLTVT.

V is TRBV28 and J is TRBJ2-7; TRBD2 matches at 12 bases. The V segment lost 3 bases and the J segment 12 bases; nucleotides outside the gene matches: 6. The CDR3 sequence is 13 residues long. Germline loops: CDR1 MDHEN, CDR2 SYDVKM. CDR3 amino acids: CASSLLAGGPPYF. CDR3 nucleotide sequence: TGTGCCAGCAGTTTGCTAGCGGGAGGGCCTCCGTACTTC.

The chain uses TRBV12-3 or TRBV12-4 and TRBJ1-5, with D possibly matching TRBD1 (5 bases). The CDR3 spans 13 residues. Trimming left V 2 bases short and J 7 bases short, with 9 bases between. The CDR3, as DNA: TGTGCCAGCAGTTTATCTGGGGACCAGCCCCAGCATTTT. Translating it yields CASSLSGDQPQHF.

This chain joins TRBV28 and TRBJ2-5, with D possibly called TRBD1 or TRBD2 (5 bases each). CDR1 MDHEN and CDR2 SYDVKM come from the germline V gene. The ends were cut back, 5 bases at V and 7 bases at J, with 14 bases in the middle. The CDR3 has 13 residues. The CDR3 protein is CASSTGTVMTQYF. CDR3 sequence (DNA): TGTGCCAGCAGTACCGGGACCGTTATGACCCAGTACTTC.

The chain combines TRBV5-1 with TRBJ2-5, with 11 nucleotides matching TRBD2. There are 17 residues in the CDR3. Looked up from germline, CDR1 is SGHRS and CDR2 is YFSETQ. The J segment lost 4 bases and the V segment lost 0 bases, leaving 8 bases of the junction unmatched. CDR3 bases: TGCGCCAGCAGCTTGGTTGTTAGCGGGGGGGCCCCAGAGACCCAGTACTTC. Its protein product is CASSLVVSGGAPETQYF.

This clone has a single count. Other DNA variants within this sample encode the same CDR3. The V and J genes are TRBV27 and TRBJ2-7, with 9 bases aligning to TRBD1. The CDR3 is 14 amino acids. Germline V gives CDR1 MNHEY, CDR2 SMNVEV (reference sequence). The V segment lost 2 bases and the J segment 2 bases; nucleotides outside the gene matches: 1. CDR3 DNA sequence: TGTGCCAGCAGTTTAAGACAGGGGGCCTACGAGCAGTACTTC. This gives the protein CASSLRQGAYEQYF.

The J gene is TRBJ2-1, the V gene TRBV3-1 (or the pseudogene TRBV3-2); 7 nucleotides agree with TRBD2. The V and J ends lost 4 bases and 4 bases, in that order; junction bases with no gene match: 10. Germline CDR1 reads LGHDT; CDR2 reads YNNKEL (reference sequence). The CDR3 is made up of 16 amino acids. CDR3 sequence: CASSPKIAGVYNEQFF. CDR3 bases: TGTGCCAGCAGCCCCAAAATAGCGGGTGTTTACAATGAGCAGTTCTTC.

V is TRBV7-2 and J is TRBJ1-6; D is unresolved. Germline CDR1 reads SGHTA; CDR2 reads FQGNSA. This CDR3 has 13 amino acids. V lost 2 bases and J lost 10, with 9 bases in between. The CDR3 loop reads CASSLKVGSPLHF. The CDR3 DNA reads as TGTGCCAGCAGCTTAAAGGTGGGGTCACCCCTCCACTTT.

In this sample, this clone turned up a few times. This rearrangement joins TRBV30 to TRBJ1-5, with 9 bases fitting TRBD1. The CDR3 has 16 residues. Per germline, CDR1 GTSNPN and CDR2 SVGIG (reference sequence). The ends lost 2 bases at V and 4 bases at J; junction bases unmatched: 9. CDR3 sequence reads: CAWSKTGGQPNQPQHF. The CDR3 region has the DNA TGTGCCTGGAGTAAAACAGGGGGCCAACCAAATCAGCCCCAGCATTTT.

The rearrangement uses TRBV5-6 and TRBJ2-1; D remains ambiguous. Trimming shortened V by 2 bases and J by 8 bases, and 14 bases separated the two germline ends. Germline V gene lookup returns CDR1 SGHDT and CDR2 YYEEEE. The CDR3 sequence is 14 residues long. CDR3 sequence: CASSFEVLRDEQFF. Here the CDR3 DNA reads TGTGCCAGCAGCTTTGAAGTTCTAAGGGATGAGCAGTTCTTC.

The chain carries TRBV6-7 and TRBJ2-7; D is uncertain. TRBV6-7 counts as an open reading frame of uncertain function. The CDR3 covers 17 residues. Between the trimmed V and J ends, which lost 2 bases and 1 base, there was a span of 18 bases. The CDR3 region has the DNA TGTGCCAGCAGTTACCACGAAGGGCGGCAGGATTCCTACGAGCAGTACTTC. This translates into CASSYHEGRQDSYEQYF.

The rearrangement links TRBV11-1 to TRBJ2-1, with TRBD2 matching 9 bases. CDR3 size: 16 residues. CDR1 is SGHAT, CDR2 FQDESV, per germline (reference sequence). The junction had 14 bases not matched to a gene; V was cut back by 5 bases and J by 9 bases. CDR3 in amino acids: CASSPRAGGNIGEQFF. CDR3 nucleotide sequence: TGTGCCAGCAGCCCCAGGGCGGGAGGGAATATAGGTGAGCAGTTCTTC.

The rearrangement links TRBV11-2 to TRBJ2-3; the D call may be TRBD1 or TRBD2 (5 bases each). In germline, CDR1 is SGHAT, CDR2 FQNNGV. V shed 1 base and J shed 2 bases, with 10 bases lying between them. The CDR3 sequence is 15 residues long. CDR3 in amino acids: CASSLVGGYTDTQYF. The CDR3 DNA reads TGTGCCAGCAGCTTAGTTGGGGGATACACAGATACGCAGTATTTT.

The rearrangement joins TRBV4-1 to TRBJ1-2; 8 bases fit TRBD1. CDR3 size: 14 residues. Trimming cost V 5 bases and J 5 bases; bases outside gene matches: 7. Germline CDR1 MGHRA, CDR2 YSYEKL. The CDR3 loop is CASSNQGAWYGYTF. DNA of the CDR3: TGCGCCAGCAGCAATCAGGGGGCTTGGTATGGCTACACCTTC.

The rearrangement uses TRBV15 and TRBJ1-2, with D unclear. CDR1 and CDR2 (germline): LNHNV, YYDKDF (reference sequence). This CDR3 is built from 14 residues. Between the trimmed V and J ends, which lost 4 bases and 1 base, there was a span of 10 bases. The CDR3 reads CATSIGRFNYGYTF. For the CDR3, the DNA is TGTGCCACCAGCATAGGCAGGTTTAACTATGGCTACACCTTC.

The chain is built from TRBV19 and TRBJ1-3; 7 nucleotides agree with TRBD1. The CDR3 is 18 residues long. Unmatched junction bases numbered 21, after V lost 9 bases and J lost 4 bases. CDR1 is LNHDA and CDR2 is SQIVND in the germline V gene (reference sequence). In DNA form, the CDR3 reads TGTGCCAGACGCGCCCCCTACTACAGGGGATCGACGGGAAACACCATATATTTT. Translated: CARRAPYYRGSTGNTIYF.

The chain recombines TRBV2 with TRBJ2-7; TRBD1 matches 7 bases. With V trimmed by 5 bases and J by 2 bases, 9 bases remained unmatched. There are 15 residues in the CDR3. The germline V gene encodes CDR1 SNHLY and CDR2 FYNNEI. In nucleotides, the CDR3 is TGTGCCAGCAGTAATACCGGGACAGTCACCTACGAGCAGTACTTC. Translated: CASSNTGTVTYEQYF. Looking up the rest from reference TRBV2 and TRBJ2-7 gives the full variable domain: EPEVTQTPSHQVTQMGQEVILRCVPISNHLYFYWYRQILGQKVEFLVSFYNNEISEKSEIFDDQFSVERPDGSNFTLKIRSTKLEDSAMYFCASSNTGTVTYEQYFGPGTRLTVT.

CDR3 in DNA: TGTGCCAGTAGTATACTCGGGGGAGCCCTCTCTGGGGCCAACGTCCTGACTTTC. Its translation is CASSILGGALSGANVLTF. V is TRBV19 and J is TRBJ2-6, with TRBD2 as a possible D gene (6 bases). The CDR3 is 18 amino acids. The germline V gene encodes CDR1 LNHDA and CDR2 SQIVND (reference sequence). The ends were cut back, 2 bases at V and 0 bases at J, with 14 bases in the middle.

This clone showed up just once. V and J are TRBV18 and TRBJ2-2; D unclear. Trimming pared 3 bases from V and 5 bases from J, leaving 7 bases between. The CDR3 has 13 amino acids. Germline V gene data show CDR1 as KGHSH and CDR2 as LQKENI. The CDR3 here is CASSPLTTGELFF. For the CDR3, the DNA is TGTGCCAGCTCACCCTTGACAACCGGGGAGCTGTTTTTT.

The chain uses TRBV4-2 and TRBJ1-1; D is possibly TRBD1 (5 bases). There are 14 residues in the CDR3. The germline V gene encodes CDR1 LGHNA and CDR2 YNFKEQ. Trimming pared 6 bases from V and 5 bases from J, leaving 16 bases between. The CDR3 DNA is TGTGCCAGCAGTAGAGCAGGGCAGGAGACTGAAGCTTTCTTT. Its protein product is CASSRAGQETEAFF.

The rearrangement links TRBV5-1 to TRBJ1-1; 7 bases fit TRBD1. This CDR3 has 14 residues. CDR1 SGHRS and CDR2 YFSETQ come from the germline V gene. With V trimmed by 0 bases and J by 4 bases, 3 bases remained unmatched. CDR3 region: CASSLGGQSTEAFF. CDR3 DNA: TGCGCCAGCAGCTTGGGGGGACAGAGCACTGAAGCTTTCTTT. The full variable domain, completed using reference TRBV5-1 and TRBJ1-1, is KAGVTQTPRYLIKTRGQQVTLSCSPISGHRSVSWYQQTPGQGLQFLFEYFSETQRNKGNFPGRFSGRQFSNSRSEMNVSTLELGDSALYLCASSLGGQSTEAFFGQGTRLTVV.

Here the CDR3 reads CASSWDDRVGKETQYF. CDR3 in DNA: TGTGCCAGCAGCTGGGACGACAGGGTAGGGAAGGAGACCCAGTACTTC. The chain employs TRBV5-5 and TRBJ2-5; 7 bases line up with TRBD1. Per the germline V gene, CDR1 is SGHKS and CDR2 is YYEKEE (reference sequence). V dropped 3 bases and J dropped 5; count of bases not matched to a gene: 13. The CDR3 has 16 amino acids.